What follows describes a single T cell receptor (beta chain). This sample is part of a study of shared clonotypes between healthy human individuals. Trimming took 3 bases from V and 1 from J, leaving 12 bases between them. This CDR3 has 14 residues. Germline V gives CDR1 GTSNPN, CDR2 SVGIG (reference sequence). Each cell subset's genomic DNA was divided evenly among several immunoSEQ plates. This table comes from immunoSEQ multiplex PCR, and its TCRdb copy is limited to in-frame clones, with some not included. Altogether about 2.1 million clones are present, around 93% being singletons, with the ten largest covering more than 1.5%. Naive CD8 cells were CD45RO-negative, positively selected for CCR7, excluding terminally differentiated effector memory CD45RA+ cells.

Sequenced input: naive CD8+ T cells from PBMCs. The receptor's source is a young man in good health. Some clones in this sample may be carry-over from other donors' samples. The chain carries TRBV30 and TRBJ1-1; D might be TRBD1 (5 bases). CDR3 DNA sequence: TGTGCCTGGAGCGCGGGACGGGGGAACACTGAAGCTTTCTTT. Protein sequence: CAWSAGRGNTEAFF.